This T cell receptor beta chain originates from a study of CD8 T cells in Susac syndrome. Study-level results: The study conceded that its TCR sequencing and HLA analysis involved relatively few individuals.

With random hexamers, reverse transcription was performed on roughly 0.5 to 1 ug of RNA. MiXCR, run by TCRdb on the immunoSEQ multiplex PCR reads, gives a single entry per CDR3 protein. The sample carries tens of thousands of distinct CDR3 sequences, around 90% recorded once. The V end lost 7 bases, the J end lost 0 bases, and 13 bases lay between the germline ends. Germline-derived CDR1 and CDR2 are MNHEY and SMNVEV (reference sequence). The CDR3 has 14 residues. About this clonotype: Its target is unknown.

This clonotype originated in a human donor with multiple sclerosis. J is TRBJ2-7 and V is TRBV27, with a possible D match to TRBD2 (5 bases). The sequenced sample was CD8+ T cells from PBMCs. CDR3 DNA: TGTGCCAGCATGCAGACTACCTCCTCCTACGAGCAGTACTTC. Its protein product is CASMQTTSSYEQYF.